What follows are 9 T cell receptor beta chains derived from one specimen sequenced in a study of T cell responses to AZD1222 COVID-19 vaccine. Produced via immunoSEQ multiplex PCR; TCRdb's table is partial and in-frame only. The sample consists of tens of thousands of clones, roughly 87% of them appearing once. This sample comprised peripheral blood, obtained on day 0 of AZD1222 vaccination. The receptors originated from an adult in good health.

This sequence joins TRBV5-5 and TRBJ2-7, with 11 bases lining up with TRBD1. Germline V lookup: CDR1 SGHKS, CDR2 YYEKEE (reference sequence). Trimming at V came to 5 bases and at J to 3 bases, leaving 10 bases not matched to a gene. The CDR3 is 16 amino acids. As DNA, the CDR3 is TGTGCCAGCAGATCCAGAAGGGACAGGGGGATCTACGAGCAGTACTTC. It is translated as CASRSRRDRGIYEQYF.

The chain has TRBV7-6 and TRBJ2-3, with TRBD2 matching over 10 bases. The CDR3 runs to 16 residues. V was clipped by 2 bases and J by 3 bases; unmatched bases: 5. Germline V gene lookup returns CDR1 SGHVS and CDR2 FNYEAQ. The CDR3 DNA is TGTGCCAGCAGCTTACGTCCAGCGGGAGGGACAGATACGCAGTATTTT. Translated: CASSLRPAGGTDTQYF.

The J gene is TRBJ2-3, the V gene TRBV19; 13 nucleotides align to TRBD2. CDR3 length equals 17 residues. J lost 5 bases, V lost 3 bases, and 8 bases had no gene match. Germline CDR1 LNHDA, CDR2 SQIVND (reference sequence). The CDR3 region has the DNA TGTGCCAGTAGTATTCGGAGACTAGCGGGAGGCAAAGATACGCAGTATTTT. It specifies CASSIRRLAGGKDTQYF.

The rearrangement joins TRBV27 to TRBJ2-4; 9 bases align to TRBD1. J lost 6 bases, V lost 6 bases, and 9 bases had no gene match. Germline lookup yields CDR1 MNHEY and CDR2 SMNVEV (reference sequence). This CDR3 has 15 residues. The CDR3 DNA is TGTGCCAGCAGGTCGACAGGGGGAAGCGGAAACATTCAGTACTTC. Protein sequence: CASRSTGGSGNIQYF.

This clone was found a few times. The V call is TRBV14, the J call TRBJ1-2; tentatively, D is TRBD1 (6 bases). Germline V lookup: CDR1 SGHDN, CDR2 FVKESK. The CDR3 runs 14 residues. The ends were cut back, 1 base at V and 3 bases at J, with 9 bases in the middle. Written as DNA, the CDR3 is TGTGCCAGCAGCCAAGTGCCAGGGGACTATGGCTACACCTTC. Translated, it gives CASSQVPGDYGYTF.

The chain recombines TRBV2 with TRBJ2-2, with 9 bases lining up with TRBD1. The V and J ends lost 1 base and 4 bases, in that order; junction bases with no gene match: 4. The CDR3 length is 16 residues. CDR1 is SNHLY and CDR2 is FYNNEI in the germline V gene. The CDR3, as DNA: TGTGCCAGCAGTGAAGGAGGACAGGGGCGCACCGGGGAGCTGTTTTTT. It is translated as CASSEGGQGRTGELFF.

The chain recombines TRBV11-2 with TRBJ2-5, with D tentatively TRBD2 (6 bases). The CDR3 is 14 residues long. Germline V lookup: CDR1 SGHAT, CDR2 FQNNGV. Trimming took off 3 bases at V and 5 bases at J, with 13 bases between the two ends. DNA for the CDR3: TGTGCCAGCAGCTTTGGTGTTGCGGGGGAGACCCAGTACTTC. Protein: CASSFGVAGETQYF.

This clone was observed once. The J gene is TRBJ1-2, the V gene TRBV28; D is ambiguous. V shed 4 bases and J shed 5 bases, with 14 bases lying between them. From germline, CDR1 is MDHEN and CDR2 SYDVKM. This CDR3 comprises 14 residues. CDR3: CASSSPALTYGYTF. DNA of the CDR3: TGTGCCAGCAGTTCCCCAGCCCTAACTTATGGCTACACCTTC.

The CDR3 sequence is CASSSLAGGGMNEQFF. The CDR3 region has the DNA TGTGCCAGCAGCTCCCTAGCGGGGGGCGGGATGAATGAGCAGTTCTTC. The chain joins TRBV5-6 to TRBJ2-1; 11 bases match TRBD2. This CDR3 is built from 16 residues. Germline V CDR1 and CDR2: SGHDT, YYEEEE. Trimming at V came to 3 bases and at J to 7 bases, leaving 9 bases not matched to a gene.